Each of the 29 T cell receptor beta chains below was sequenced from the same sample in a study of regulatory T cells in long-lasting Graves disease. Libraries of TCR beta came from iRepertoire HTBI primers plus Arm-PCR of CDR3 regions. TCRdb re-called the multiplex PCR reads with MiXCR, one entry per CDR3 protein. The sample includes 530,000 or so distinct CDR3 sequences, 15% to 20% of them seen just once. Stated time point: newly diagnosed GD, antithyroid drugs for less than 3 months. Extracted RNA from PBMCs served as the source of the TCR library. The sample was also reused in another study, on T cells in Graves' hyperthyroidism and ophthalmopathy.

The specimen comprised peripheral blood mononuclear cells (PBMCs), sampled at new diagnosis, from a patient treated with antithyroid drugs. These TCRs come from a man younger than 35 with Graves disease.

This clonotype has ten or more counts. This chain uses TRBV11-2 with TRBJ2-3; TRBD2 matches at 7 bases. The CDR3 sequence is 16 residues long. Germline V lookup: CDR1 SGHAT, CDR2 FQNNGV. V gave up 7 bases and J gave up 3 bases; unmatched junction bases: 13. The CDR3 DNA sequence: TGTGCCAGCAAGGTCGCTGGCGGGAGTATGACAGATACGCAGTATTTT. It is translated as CASKVAGGSMTDTQYF.

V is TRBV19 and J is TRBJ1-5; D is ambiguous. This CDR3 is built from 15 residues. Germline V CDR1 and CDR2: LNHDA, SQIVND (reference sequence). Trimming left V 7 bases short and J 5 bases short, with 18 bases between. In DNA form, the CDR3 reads TGTGCCAGTAACGGAATGGGGATTTTCGATCAGCCCCAGCATTTT. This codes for CASNGMGIFDQPQHF.

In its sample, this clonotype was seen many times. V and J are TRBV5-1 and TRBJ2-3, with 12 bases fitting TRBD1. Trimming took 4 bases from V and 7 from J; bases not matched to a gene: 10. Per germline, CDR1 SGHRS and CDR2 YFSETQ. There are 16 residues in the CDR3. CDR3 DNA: TGCGCCAGCAGCCCTACCGGGACAGGGGGCAGTCATACGCAGTATTTT. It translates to CASSPTGTGGSHTQYF.

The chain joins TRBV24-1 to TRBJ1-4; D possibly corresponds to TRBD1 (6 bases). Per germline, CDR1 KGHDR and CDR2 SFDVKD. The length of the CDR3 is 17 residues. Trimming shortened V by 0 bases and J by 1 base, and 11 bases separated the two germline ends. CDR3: CATSDLPGEVTNEKLFF. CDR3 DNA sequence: TGTGCCACCAGTGATTTGCCAGGGGAGGTAACTAATGAAAAACTGTTTTTT.

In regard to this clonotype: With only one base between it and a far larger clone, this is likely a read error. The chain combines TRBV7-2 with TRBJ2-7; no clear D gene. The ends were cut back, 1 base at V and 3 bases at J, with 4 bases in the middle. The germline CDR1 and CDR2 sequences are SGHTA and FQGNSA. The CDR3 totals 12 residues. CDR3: CASSLVHYEQYF. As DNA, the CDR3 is TGTGCCAGCAGCTTAGTCCACTACGAGCAGTACTTC. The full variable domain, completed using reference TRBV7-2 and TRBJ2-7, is GAGVSQSPSNKVTEKGKDVELRCDPISGHTALYWYRQSLGQGLEFLIYFQGNSAPDKSGLPSDRFSAERTGGSVSTLTIQRTQQEDSAVYLCASSLVHYEQYFGPGTRLTVT.

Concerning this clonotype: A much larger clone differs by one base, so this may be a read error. CDR3 in amino acids: CTRGPTSMPETQYF. The CDR3 bases are TGTACCAGGGGACCTACCAGCATGCCGGAGACCCAGTACTTC. The chain joins TRBV19 to TRBJ2-5, with D possibly TRBD1 on 6 matching bases. Germline V gene data show CDR1 as LNHDA and CDR2 as SQIVND (reference sequence). This CDR3 comprises 14 residues. Based on the CDR3 plus reference TRBV19 and TRBJ2-5, the full variable domain is DGGITQSPKYLFRKEGQNVTLSCEQNLNHDAMYWYRQDPGQGLRLIYYSQIVNDFQKGDIAEGYSVSREKKESFPLTVTSAQKNPTAFYLCTRGPTSMPETQYFGPGTRLLVL.

The DNA for the CDR3 is TGCGCCAGCAAGTCCCCCCATACAATTGGTGCTGAAGCTTTCTTT. Residues: CASKSPHTIGAEAFF. This chain links TRBV10-2 with TRBJ1-1; no reliable D call. CDR1 is WSHSY and CDR2 is SAAADI in the germline V gene. V was clipped by 7 bases and J by 6 bases, with 21 bases between them. CDR3 size: 15 residues.

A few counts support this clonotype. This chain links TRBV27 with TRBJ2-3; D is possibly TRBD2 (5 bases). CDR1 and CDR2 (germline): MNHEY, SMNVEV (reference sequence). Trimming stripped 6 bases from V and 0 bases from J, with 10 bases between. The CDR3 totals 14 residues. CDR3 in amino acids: CASSPEDSTDTQYF. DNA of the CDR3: TGTGCCAGCAGCCCGGAGGATAGCACAGATACGCAGTATTTT.

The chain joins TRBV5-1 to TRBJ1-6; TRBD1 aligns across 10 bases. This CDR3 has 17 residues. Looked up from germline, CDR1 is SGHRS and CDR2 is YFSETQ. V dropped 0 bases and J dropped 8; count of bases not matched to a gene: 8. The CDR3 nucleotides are TGCGCCAGCAGCTTGGACACCGGGACAGGGGATGATTCACCCCTCCACTTT. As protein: CASSLDTGTGDDSPLHF. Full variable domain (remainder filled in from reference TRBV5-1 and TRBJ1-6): KAGVTQTPRYLIKTRGQQVTLSCSPISGHRSVSWYQQTPGQGLQFLFEYFSETQRNKGNFPGRFSGRQFSNSRSEMNVSTLELGDSALYLCASSLDTGTGDDSPLHFGNGTRLTVT.

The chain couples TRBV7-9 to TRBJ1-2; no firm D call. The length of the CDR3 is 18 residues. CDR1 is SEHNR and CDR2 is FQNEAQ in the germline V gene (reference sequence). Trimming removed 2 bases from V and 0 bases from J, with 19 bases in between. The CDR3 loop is CASSLKSEVSTANYGYTF. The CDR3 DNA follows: TGTGCCAGCAGCTTAAAGTCGGAAGTGTCGACCGCTAACTATGGCTACACCTTC.

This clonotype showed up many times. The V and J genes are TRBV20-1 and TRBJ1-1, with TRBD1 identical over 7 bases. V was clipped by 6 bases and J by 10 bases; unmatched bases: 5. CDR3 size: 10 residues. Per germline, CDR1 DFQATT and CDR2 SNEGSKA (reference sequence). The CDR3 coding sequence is TGCAGTGCCGCGCAGGGGGGAGCTTTCTTT. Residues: CSAAQGGAFF.

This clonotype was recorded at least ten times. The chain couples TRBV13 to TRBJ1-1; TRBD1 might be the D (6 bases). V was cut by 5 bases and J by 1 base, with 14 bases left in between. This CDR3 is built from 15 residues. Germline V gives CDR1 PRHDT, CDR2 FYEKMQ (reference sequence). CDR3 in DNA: TGTGCCAGCAGCGTCCGCAGGGGAAGGAACACTGAAGCTTTCTTT. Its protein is CASSVRRGRNTEAFF.

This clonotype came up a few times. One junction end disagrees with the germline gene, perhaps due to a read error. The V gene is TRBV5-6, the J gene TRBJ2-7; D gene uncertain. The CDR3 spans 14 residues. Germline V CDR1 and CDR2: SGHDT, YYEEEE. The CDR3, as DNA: TGTGTCAGCAGCTTCGTCAGTAGCCCCTACGAGCAGTACTTC. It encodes CVSSFVSSPYEQYF.

The CDR3 nucleotides are TGTGCCAGCAGCTCCGGACAGGGTTTAAGTAATCAGCCCCAGCATTTT. It is translated as CASSSGQGLSNQPQHF. The V gene is TRBV7-6, the J gene TRBJ1-5, with TRBD1 identical over 8 bases. The CDR3 spans 16 residues. Germline values: CDR1 SGHVS, CDR2 FNYEAQ. V lost 4 bases to trimming and J lost 4 bases; unmatched junction nucleotides: 9.

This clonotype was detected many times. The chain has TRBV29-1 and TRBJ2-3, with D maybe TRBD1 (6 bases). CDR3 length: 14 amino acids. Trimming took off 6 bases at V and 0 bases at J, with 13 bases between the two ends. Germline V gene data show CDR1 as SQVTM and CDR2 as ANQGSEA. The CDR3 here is CSVLQGTSTDTQYF. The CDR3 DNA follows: TGCAGCGTCCTACAGGGAACTAGCACAGATACGCAGTATTTT.

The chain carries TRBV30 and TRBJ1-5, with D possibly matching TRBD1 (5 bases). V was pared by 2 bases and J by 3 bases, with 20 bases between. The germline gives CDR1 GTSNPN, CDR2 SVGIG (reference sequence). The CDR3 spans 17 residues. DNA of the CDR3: TGTGCCTGGAGTCCCCATCAGGGCTTAAACCTCAATCAGCCCCAGCATTTT. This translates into CAWSPHQGLNLNQPQHF.

The CDR3 DNA is TGTGCCAGCAGCCCCACCCTGGGGGACTATTTTCCGAATGAGCAGTTCTTC. It encodes CASSPTLGDYFPNEQFF. This chain uses TRBV5-4 with TRBJ2-1; 7 bases align to TRBD2. Germline V gene sequence: CDR1 SGHNT, CDR2 YYREEE (reference sequence). Trimming cost V 4 bases and J 7 bases; bases outside gene matches: 17. This CDR3 spans 17 amino acids.

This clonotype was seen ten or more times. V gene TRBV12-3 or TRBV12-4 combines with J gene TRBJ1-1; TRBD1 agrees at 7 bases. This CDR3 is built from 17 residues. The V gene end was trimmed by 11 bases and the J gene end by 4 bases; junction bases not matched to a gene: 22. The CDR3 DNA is TGTGCCTCCTCCCTTTGGGAGGGACAGTTTGGGTCCACTGAAGCTTTCTTT. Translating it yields CASSLWEGQFGSTEAFF.

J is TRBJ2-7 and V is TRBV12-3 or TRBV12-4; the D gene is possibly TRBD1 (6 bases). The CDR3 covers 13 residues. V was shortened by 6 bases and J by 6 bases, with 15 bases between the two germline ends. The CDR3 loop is CASSNHGTPEQYF. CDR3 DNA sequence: TGTGCCAGCAGCAACCACGGGACACCCGAGCAGTACTTC.

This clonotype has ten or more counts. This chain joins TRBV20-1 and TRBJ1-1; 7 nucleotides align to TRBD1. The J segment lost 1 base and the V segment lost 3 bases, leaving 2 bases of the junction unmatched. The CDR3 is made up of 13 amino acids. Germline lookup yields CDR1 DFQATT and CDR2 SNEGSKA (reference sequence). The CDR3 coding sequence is TGCAGTGCTAGGGGACAGACGAACACTGAAGCTTTCTTT. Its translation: CSARGQTNTEAFF.

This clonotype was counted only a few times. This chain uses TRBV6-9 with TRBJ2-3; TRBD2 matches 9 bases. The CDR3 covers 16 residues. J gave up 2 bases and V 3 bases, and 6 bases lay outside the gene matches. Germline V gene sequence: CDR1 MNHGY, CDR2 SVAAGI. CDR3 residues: CASSYTSGRLTDTQYF. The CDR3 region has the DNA TGTGCCAGCAGTTACACGAGCGGGAGGCTCACAGATACGCAGTATTTT.

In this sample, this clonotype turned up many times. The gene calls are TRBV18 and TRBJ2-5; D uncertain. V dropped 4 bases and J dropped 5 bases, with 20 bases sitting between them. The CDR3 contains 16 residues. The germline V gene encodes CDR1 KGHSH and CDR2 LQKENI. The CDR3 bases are TGTGCCAGCTCACTGGCGATTAGACCTCGGGTGGAGACCCAGTACTTC. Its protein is CASSLAIRPRVETQYF.

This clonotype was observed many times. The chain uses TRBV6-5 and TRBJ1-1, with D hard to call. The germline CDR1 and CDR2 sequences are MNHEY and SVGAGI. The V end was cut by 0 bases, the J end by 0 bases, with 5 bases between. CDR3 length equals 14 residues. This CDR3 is CASSYSLLNTEAFF. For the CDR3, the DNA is TGTGCCAGCAGTTACTCGCTCCTGAACACTGAAGCTTTCTTT.

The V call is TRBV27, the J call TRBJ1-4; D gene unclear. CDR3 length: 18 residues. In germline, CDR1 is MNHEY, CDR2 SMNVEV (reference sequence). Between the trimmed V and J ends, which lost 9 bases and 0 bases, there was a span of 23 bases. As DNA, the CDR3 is TGTGCCAGTCCCCCAAGCGTTTGCAGACGAACAACTAATGAAAAACTGTTTTTT. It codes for CASPPSVCRRTTNEKLFF.

The CDR3 reads CSVGPGPNQPQHF. The CDR3 DNA sequence: TGCAGCGTTGGACCCGGGCCTAATCAGCCCCAGCATTTT. The chain carries TRBV29-1 and TRBJ1-5; D not certain. From germline, CDR1 is SQVTM and CDR2 ANQGSEA. The V end was cut by 4 bases, the J end by 4 bases, with 11 bases between. The CDR3 runs 13 residues.

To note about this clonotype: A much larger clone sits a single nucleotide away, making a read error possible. The CDR3, as DNA: TGTGCCAGCAGTTACTCGGGACCAGCGGGAGGGCCCGGCGAGCAGTACTTC. It encodes CASSYSGPAGGPGEQYF. The chain joins TRBV6-2 or TRBV6-3 to TRBJ2-7, with 10 bases fitting TRBD2. The CDR3 is 17 residues long. Germline assignment: CDR1 MNHEY and CDR2 SVGEGT. The V segment lost 0 bases and the J segment 6 bases; nucleotides outside the gene matches: 11.

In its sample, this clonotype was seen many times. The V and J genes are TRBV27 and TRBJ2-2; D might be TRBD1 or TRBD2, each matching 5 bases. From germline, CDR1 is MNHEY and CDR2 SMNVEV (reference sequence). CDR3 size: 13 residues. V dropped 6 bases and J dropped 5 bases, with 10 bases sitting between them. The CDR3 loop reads CASSLWGTGELFF. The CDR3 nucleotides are TGTGCCAGCAGCCTTTGGGGGACCGGGGAGCTGTTTTTT.

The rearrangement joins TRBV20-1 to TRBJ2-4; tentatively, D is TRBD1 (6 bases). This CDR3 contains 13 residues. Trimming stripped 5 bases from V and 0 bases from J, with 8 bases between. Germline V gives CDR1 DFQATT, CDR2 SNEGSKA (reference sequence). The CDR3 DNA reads TGCAGTGCTCGGGACATAGCCAAAAACATTCAGTACTTC. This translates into CSARDIAKNIQYF.

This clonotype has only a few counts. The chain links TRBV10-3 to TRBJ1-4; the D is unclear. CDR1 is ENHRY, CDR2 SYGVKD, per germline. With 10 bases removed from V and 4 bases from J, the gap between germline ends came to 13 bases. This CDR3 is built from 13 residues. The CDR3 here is CASHHTYNEKLFF. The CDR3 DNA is TGTGCCAGCCATCACACCTATAATGAAAAACTGTTTTTT.